This TCR beta chain was identified in a study of T cell repertoires in ileal Crohn's disease. CDR3 length: 15 residues. Between the trimmed V and J ends, which lost 4 bases and 4 bases, there was a span of 17 bases. Germline V gene sequence: CDR1 SGHRS, CDR2 YFSETQ. TCRdb's copy holds only in-frame clones and misses some; the assay was immunoSEQ multiplex PCR. The table has about 17,000 clones, 75% to 80% seen once; the top ten hold about 4%. Regarding time point: inflamed ileum from the surgical specimen. The V call is TRBV5-1, the J call TRBJ2-5; TRBD2 is a possible D gene (7 bases). The sample taken for sequencing was ileal tissue. This TCR came from an adult with Crohn's disease. Here the CDR3 DNA reads TGCGCCAGCAGCCAAGGCAGGGGAGGGACAGAGACCCAGTACTTC. It yields the protein CASSQGRGGTETQYF.